Listed below are T cell receptor beta chains from one sample, sequenced in a study of blood T cell repertoires in COVID-19. Profiling relied on immunoSEQ multiplex PCR, and the TCRdb table lists in-frame clones only, not all of them. Seen here are about 28,000 clones, 85% to 95% observed once, and the top ten hold 0.83%. The sequenced sample consisted of peripheral blood. The receptor set was obtained from a woman in her 70s with COVID-19, enrolled during active disease. Each CDR3 is given with its conserved first and last residue. The D gene is left open where the match is weak. Clone size, where shown, is once, few, many, or a class for clones that have expanded.

j_gene,len,abundance,v_gene,d_gene,CDR3aa,CDR3nt
TRBJ2-7,12,NA,TRBV28,NA,CASRPGAYEQYF,TGTGCCAGCAGACCAGGGGCCTACGAGCAGTACTTC
TRBJ1-5,13,NA,TRBV28,NA,CASAQGIDQPQHF,TGTGCCAGCGCACAGGGCATTGACCAGCCCCAGCATTTT
TRBJ1-5,18,NA,TRBV7-8,TRBD1,CASSPHRTGGRRNQPQHF,TGTGCCAGCAGCCCCCATCGGACAGGGGGAAGGCGCAATCAGCCCCAGCATTTT
TRBJ2-7,15,NA,TRBV30,TRBD2,CACPSGKAGGYEQYF,TGTGCCTGCCCGAGTGGGAAAGCGGGAGGATACGAGCAGTACTTC
TRBJ1-2,14,NA,TRBV7-2,NA,CASSLTQTNYGYTF,TGTGCCAGCAGCCTAACACAGACTAACTATGGCTACACCTTC
TRBJ2-3,15,NA,TRBV30,NA,CAWSVHNRDTDTQYF,TGTGCCTGGAGTGTACATAACAGGGACACAGATACGCAGTATTTT
TRBJ1-4,13,NA,TRBV5-8,NA,CASSMRHNEKLFF,TGTGCCAGCAGCATGAGACATAATGAAAAACTGTTTTTT
TRBJ1-2,15,NA,TRBV6-5,NA,CASSYSGGRKWGYTF,TGTGCCAGCAGTTACTCGGGGGGGAGGAAATGGGGCTACACCTTC
TRBJ2-7,12,NA,TRBV6-5,NA,CASSYTGYEQYF,TGTGCCAGCAGTTACACGGGGTACGAGCAGTACTTC
TRBJ2-2,18,NA,TRBV4-2,TRBD2,CASSQGYTGLADSGELFF,TGTGCCAGCAGCCAAGGGTATACGGGACTAGCGGATTCCGGGGAGCTGTTTTTT
TRBJ2-5,15,NA,TRBV3-1/TRBV3-2,TRBD1,CASSQTGTGKETQYF,TGTGCCAGCAGTCAAACAGGGACAGGGAAAGAGACCCAGTACTTC
TRBJ2-7,15,NA,TRBV28,TRBD1,CASSWGTGASYEQYF,TGTGCCAGCAGTTGGGGGACAGGGGCCTCCTACGAGCAGTACTTC
TRBJ1-1,14,NA,TRBV5-1,TRBD1,CASSLAGQEAEAFF,TGCGCCAGCAGCTTGGCCGGACAGGAAGCTGAAGCTTTCTTT
TRBJ2-6,18,NA,TRBV5-4,TRBD1,CASSLIGTVSSGANVLTF,TGTGCCAGCAGCTTGATCGGGACAGTCAGCTCTGGGGCCAACGTCCTGACTTTC
TRBJ1-4,14,few,TRBV7-2,TRBD1,CASSPDRVGEKLFF,TGTGCCAGCAGCCCCGACAGGGTGGGCGAAAAACTGTTTTTT
TRBJ2-1,13,NA,TRBV30,NA,CAWSHTGNDEQFF,TGTGCCTGGAGTCACACAGGGAACGATGAGCAGTTCTTC
TRBJ1-5,14,NA,TRBV24-1,NA,CATSDGQRDAPQHF,TGTGCCACCAGTGATGGACAGAGGGACGCGCCCCAGCATTTT
TRBJ2-5,12,NA,TRBV7-9,NA,CASSRNGVTQYF,TGTGCCAGCAGCCGGAACGGGGTGACCCAGTACTTC
TRBJ1-4,14,NA,TRBV27,NA,CASTGDAAHEKLFF,TGTGCCAGCACAGGGGACGCCGCTCATGAAAAACTGTTTTTT
TRBJ2-1,15,NA,TRBV6-5,TRBD2,CASKLAEGSYNEQFF,TGTGCCAGCAAACTAGCGGAGGGCTCCTACAATGAGCAGTTCTTC
TRBJ1-2,15,NA,TRBV24-1,NA,CATSDPIRGVYGYTF,TGTGCCACCAGTGACCCTATCCGGGGGGTCTATGGCTACACCTTC
TRBJ2-1,12,NA,TRBV7-9,NA,CASSLERNEQFF,TGTGCCAGCAGCTTAGAGCGCAATGAGCAGTTCTTC
TRBJ2-1,20,NA,TRBV19,TRBD2,CASSIGRGLAGGRAYNEQFF,TGTGCCAGTAGTATAGGCAGAGGGCTAGCGGGAGGCCGGGCCTACAATGAGCAGTTCTTC
TRBJ1-5,15,once,TRBV19,TRBD1,CASSIGDRATEPQHF,TGTGCCAGTAGTATTGGGGACAGGGCGACGGAGCCCCAGCATTTT
TRBJ2-7,12,NA,TRBV5-3,NA,CARRSGMHEQYF,TGTGCCAGAAGATCAGGGATGCACGAGCAGTACTTC
TRBJ2-1,14,once,TRBV19,NA,CASSIVKVRSEQFF,TGTGCCAGTAGTATAGTTAAGGTGAGGTCTGAGCAGTTCTTC
TRBJ2-7,15,NA,TRBV3-1/TRBV3-2,NA,CASSPDYDGGYEQYF,TGTGCCAGCAGCCCGGACTACGATGGAGGATACGAGCAGTACTTC
TRBJ2-7,14,NA,TRBV7-9,TRBD1,CASSLEGGGTGPVF,TGTGCCAGCAGCTTAGAAGGAGGGGGGACAGGACCCGTTTTC
TRBJ2-4,15,NA,TRBV27,TRBD1,CASSSPGTGLYIQYF,TGTGCCAGCAGTTCCCCAGGGACAGGGCTCTACATTCAGTACTTC
TRBJ1-2,15,NA,TRBV21-1,NA,CASSERQGAPYGYTF,TGTGCCAGCAGCGAAAGACAGGGGGCACCTTATGGCTACACCTTC
TRBJ2-7,13,NA,TRBV2,NA,CASSVTSRYEQYF,TGTGCCAGCAGTGTAACTAGCAGGTACGAGCAGTACTTC
TRBJ2-3,16,NA,TRBV10-1,NA,CASLLSGDPGTDTQYF,TGCGCCAGTCTGCTTTCCGGGGATCCGGGCACAGATACGCAGTATTTT
TRBJ1-2,14,NA,TRBV28,NA,CASRGGGLNYGYTF,TGTGCCAGCCGCGGCGGGGGGCTGAACTATGGCTACACCTTC
TRBJ2-7,15,NA,TRBV14,NA,CASSYELASNYEQYF,TGTGCCAGCAGCTACGAGCTAGCGTCGAACTACGAGCAGTACTTC